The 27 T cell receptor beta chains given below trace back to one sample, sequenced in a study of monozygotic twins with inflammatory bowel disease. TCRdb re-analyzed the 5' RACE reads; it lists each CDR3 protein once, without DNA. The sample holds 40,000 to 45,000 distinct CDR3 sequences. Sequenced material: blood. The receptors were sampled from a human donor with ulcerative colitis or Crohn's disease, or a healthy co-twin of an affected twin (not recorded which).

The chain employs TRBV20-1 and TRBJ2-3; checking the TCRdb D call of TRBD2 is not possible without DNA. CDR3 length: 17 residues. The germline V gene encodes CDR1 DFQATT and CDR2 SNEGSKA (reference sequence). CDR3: CSGNVGGGANIADTQYF.

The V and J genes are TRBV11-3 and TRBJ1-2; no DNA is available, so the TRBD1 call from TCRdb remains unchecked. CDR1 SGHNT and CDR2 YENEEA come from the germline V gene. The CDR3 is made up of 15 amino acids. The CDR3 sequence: CASSLSWRRIYGYTF.

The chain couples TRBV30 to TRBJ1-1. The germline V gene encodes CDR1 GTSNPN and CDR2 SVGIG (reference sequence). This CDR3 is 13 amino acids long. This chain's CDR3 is CAWTFLAATEAFF. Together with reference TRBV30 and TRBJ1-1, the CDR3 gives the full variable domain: SQTIHQWPATLVQPVGSPLSLECTVEGTSNPNLYWYRQAAGRGLQLLFYSVGIGQISSEVPQNLSASRPQDRQFILSSKKLLLSDSGFYLCAWTFLAATEAFFGQGTRLTVV.

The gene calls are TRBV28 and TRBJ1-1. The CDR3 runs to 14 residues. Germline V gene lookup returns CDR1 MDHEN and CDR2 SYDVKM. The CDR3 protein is CASSLWLENTEAFF.

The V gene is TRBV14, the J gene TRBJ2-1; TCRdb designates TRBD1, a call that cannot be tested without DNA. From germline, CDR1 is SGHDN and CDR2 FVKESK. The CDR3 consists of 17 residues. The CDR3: CASSQDLPGRGTDEQFF.

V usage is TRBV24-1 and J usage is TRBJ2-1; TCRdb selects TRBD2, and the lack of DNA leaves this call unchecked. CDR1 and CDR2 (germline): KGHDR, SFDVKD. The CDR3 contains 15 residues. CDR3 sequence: CATSDRTRGVNEQFF.

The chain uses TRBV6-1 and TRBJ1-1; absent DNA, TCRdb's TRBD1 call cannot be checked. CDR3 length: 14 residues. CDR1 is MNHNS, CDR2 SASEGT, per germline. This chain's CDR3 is CASRARDSRFEAFF.

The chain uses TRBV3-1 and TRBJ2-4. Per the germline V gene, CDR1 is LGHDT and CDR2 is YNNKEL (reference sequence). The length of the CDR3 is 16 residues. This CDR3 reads CASSQGVAVDGNIQYF.

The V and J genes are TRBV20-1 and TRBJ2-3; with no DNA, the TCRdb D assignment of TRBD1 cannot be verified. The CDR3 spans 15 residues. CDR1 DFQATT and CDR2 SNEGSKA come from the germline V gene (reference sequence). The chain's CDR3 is CSVSGGGKSTDTQYF.

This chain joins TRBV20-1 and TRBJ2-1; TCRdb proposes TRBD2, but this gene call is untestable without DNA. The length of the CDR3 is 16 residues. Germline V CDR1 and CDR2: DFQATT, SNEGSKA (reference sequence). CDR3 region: CSARDRAGGAYNEQFF.

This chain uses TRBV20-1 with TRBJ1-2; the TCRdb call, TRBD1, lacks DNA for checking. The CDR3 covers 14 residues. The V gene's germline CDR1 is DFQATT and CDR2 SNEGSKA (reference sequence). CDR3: CSARIRDRGNGYTF.

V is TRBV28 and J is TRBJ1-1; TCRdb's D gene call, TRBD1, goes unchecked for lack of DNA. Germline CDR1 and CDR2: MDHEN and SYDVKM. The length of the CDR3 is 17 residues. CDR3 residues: CASSARDLLRGLETAFF. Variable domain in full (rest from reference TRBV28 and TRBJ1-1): DVKVTQSSRYLVKRTGEKVFLECVQDMDHENMFWYRQDPGLGLRLIYFSYDVKMKEKGDIPEGYSVSREKKERFSLILESASTNQTSMYLCASSARDLLRGLETAFFGQGTRLTVV.

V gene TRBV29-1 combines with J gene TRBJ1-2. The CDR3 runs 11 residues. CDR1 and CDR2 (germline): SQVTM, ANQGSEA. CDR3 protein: CSVLINYGYTF.

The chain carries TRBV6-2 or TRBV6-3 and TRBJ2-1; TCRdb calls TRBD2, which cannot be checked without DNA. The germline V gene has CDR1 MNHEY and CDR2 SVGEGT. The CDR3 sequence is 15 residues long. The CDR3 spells CASSPGSGAYNEQFF.

This CDR3 reads CASSLRQGGPYEQYF. The rearrangement uses TRBV4-3 and TRBJ2-7; TCRdb lists TRBD1, though no DNA is available to test this call. The CDR3 spans 15 residues. Germline V gene sequence: CDR1 LGHNA, CDR2 YSLEER.

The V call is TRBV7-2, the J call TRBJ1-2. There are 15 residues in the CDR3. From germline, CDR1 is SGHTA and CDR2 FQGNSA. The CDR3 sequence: CASSNAGSFNYGYTF.

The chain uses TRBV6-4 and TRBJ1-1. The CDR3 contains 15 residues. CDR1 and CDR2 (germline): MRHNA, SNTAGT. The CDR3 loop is CASSDLPGQRTKAFF.

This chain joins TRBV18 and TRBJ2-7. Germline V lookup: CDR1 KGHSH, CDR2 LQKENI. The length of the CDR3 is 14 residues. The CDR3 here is CASSLNRGSYEQYF.

CDR3: CSAPGTSVNEQFF. The chain links TRBV20-1 to TRBJ2-1; TCRdb picks TRBD2, but there is no DNA to check that call. The germline CDR1 and CDR2 sequences are DFQATT and SNEGSKA (reference sequence). This CDR3 has 13 amino acids.

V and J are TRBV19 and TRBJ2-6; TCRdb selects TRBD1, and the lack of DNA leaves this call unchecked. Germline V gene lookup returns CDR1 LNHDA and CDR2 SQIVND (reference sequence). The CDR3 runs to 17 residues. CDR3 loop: CASSGDRGLAGANVLTF.

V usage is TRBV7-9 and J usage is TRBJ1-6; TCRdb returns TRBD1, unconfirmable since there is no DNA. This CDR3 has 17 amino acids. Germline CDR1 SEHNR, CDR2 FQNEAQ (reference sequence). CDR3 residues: CASSSRDSEPQFSPLHF.

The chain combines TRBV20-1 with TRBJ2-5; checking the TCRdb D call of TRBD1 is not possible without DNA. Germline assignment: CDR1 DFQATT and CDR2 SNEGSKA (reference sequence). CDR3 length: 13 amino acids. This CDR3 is CSATIRVGETQYF.

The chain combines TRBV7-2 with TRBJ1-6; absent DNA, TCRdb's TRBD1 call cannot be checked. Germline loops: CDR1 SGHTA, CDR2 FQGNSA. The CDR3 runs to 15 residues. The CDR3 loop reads CASSYPTGGVSPLHF. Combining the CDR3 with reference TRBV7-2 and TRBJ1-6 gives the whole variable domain GAGVSQSPSNKVTEKGKDVELRCDPISGHTALYWYRQSLGQGLEFLIYFQGNSAPDKSGLPSDRFSAERTGGSVSTLTIQRTQQEDSAVYLCASSYPTGGVSPLHFGNGTRLTVT.

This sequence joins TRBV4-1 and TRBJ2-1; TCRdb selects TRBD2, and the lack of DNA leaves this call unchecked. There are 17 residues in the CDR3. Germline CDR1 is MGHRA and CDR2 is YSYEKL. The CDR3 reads CASSQGKSSGIPNEQFF.

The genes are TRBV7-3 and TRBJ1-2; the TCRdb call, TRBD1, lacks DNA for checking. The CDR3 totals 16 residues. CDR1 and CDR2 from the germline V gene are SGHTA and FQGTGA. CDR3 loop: CASSLTREPMAQGYTF.

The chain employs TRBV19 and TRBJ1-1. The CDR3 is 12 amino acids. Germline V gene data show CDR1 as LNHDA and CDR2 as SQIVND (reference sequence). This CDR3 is CASSYRRAEAFF.

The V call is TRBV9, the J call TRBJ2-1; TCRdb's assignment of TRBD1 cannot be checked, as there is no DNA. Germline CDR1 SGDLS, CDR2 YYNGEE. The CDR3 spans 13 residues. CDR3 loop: CASSVEGHNEQFF.